This T cell receptor beta chain was recorded in a study of blood T cell repertoires in COVID-19. The germline CDR1 and CDR2 sequences are LNHDA and SQIVND (reference sequence). Trimming removed 3 bases at V and 4 bases at J, with 7 bases between. This CDR3 is built from 13 residues. TCRdb's copy holds only in-frame clones and misses some; the assay was immunoSEQ multiplex PCR. The sample includes roughly 300,000 clones, 85% seen only once; the top ten take roughly 14%. The sample comprised peripheral blood. This chain joins TRBV19 and TRBJ2-1, with D hard to call. The TCR was taken from a human donor in a cohort sampled during active COVID-19. DNA of the CDR3: TGTGCCAGTAGTATGTCGCGATACAATGAGCAGTTCTTC. Protein: CASSMSRYNEQFF.